The 19 T cell receptor beta chains below come from one sample, sequenced in a study of CD4 T cells in relation to SARS-CoV-2 and coronaviruses. Before the COVID-19 pandemic, during about 2010-2018, CD4+ T cells were taken from unexposed donors. Clones were sequenced by immunoSEQ multiplex PCR, and TCRdb holds only the in-frame ones, with some missing. The sample lists about 65,000 clones; around 87% were seen once. The sample was memory CD4+ T cells from PBMCs. All receptors derive from a human donor in good health.

The count of this clone is one. This chain connects TRBV10-3 to TRBJ2-3; D remains unclear. Trimming took 4 bases from V and 1 from J, leaving 12 bases between them. The CDR3 contains 15 residues. Germline V gene lookup returns CDR1 ENHRY and CDR2 SYGVKD. CDR3 DNA sequence: TGTGCCATCAGTGCCCCCGGTGATGGCACAGATACGCAGTATTTT. Translated: CAISAPGDGTDTQYF.

The genes are TRBV6-5 and TRBJ2-5, with D possibly TRBD1 on 6 matching bases. The CDR3 consists of 13 residues. CDR1 MNHEY and CDR2 SVGAGI come from the germline V gene. Trimming left V 6 bases short and J 4 bases short, with 12 bases between. DNA for the CDR3: TGTGCCAGCAGGGCAGGGGTAGCAGAGACCCAGTACTTC. As protein: CASRAGVAETQYF.

J is TRBJ2-3 and V is TRBV14; TRBD2 matches 7 bases. This CDR3 spans 17 amino acids. Germline CDR1 reads SGHDN; CDR2 reads FVKESK. J was trimmed by 5 bases and V by 0 bases; bases with no gene match: 11. The CDR3 DNA reads TGTGCCAGCAGCCAAGATAGGCGGGGGTTCCGCAGAGATACGCAGTATTTT. Its protein is CASSQDRRGFRRDTQYF.

The CDR3 reads CASTEGSANTGELFF. Here the CDR3 DNA reads TGTGCCAGTACCGAGGGTTCCGCGAACACCGGGGAGCTGTTTTTT. The rearrangement joins TRBV19 to TRBJ2-2; possibly TRBD2 for D (5 bases). The CDR3 contains 15 residues. V was shortened by 7 bases and J by 0 bases, with 12 bases between the two germline ends. Germline V gene data show CDR1 as LNHDA and CDR2 as SQIVND (reference sequence).

The chain is built from TRBV28 and TRBJ2-2; 9 nucleotides match TRBD1. This CDR3 is 14 amino acids long. Germline V gene data show CDR1 as MDHEN and CDR2 as SYDVKM. Germline trimming cut 6 bases from V and 7 bases from J; bases unmatched to any gene: 6. CDR3: CASRGQGIGGELFF. The DNA for the CDR3 is TGTGCCAGCAGAGGACAGGGGATCGGCGGGGAGCTGTTTTTT.

The chain links TRBV24-1 to TRBJ2-7; the match to TRBD1 covers 7 bases. The V and J ends lost 9 bases and 2 bases, in that order; junction bases with no gene match: 9. Germline V gene sequence: CDR1 KGHDR, CDR2 SFDVKD. The CDR3 loop spans 14 amino acids. The CDR3 protein is CATAKGQFPYEQYF. The CDR3, as DNA: TGTGCCACCGCAAAGGGACAGTTTCCCTACGAGCAGTACTTC.

The genes are TRBV5-4 and TRBJ2-2; D assignment may be TRBD1 or TRBD2 (5 bases each). Germline lookup yields CDR1 SGHNT and CDR2 YYREEE (reference sequence). The CDR3 has 16 residues. The ends were cut back, 1 base at V and 0 bases at J, with 10 bases in the middle. CDR3 sequence (DNA): TGTGCCAGCAGCTTGTTCAGGGAGACGAACACCGGGGAGCTGTTTTTT. Residues: CASSLFRETNTGELFF. The whole variable domain, remainder taken from reference TRBV5-4 and TRBJ2-2, is ETGVTQSPTHLIKTRGQQVTLRCSSQSGHNTVSWYQQALGQGPQFIFQYYREEENGRGNFPPRFSGLQFPNYSSELNVNALELDDSALYLCASSLFRETNTGELFFGEGSRLTVL.

This rearrangement joins TRBV9 to TRBJ1-2, with D possibly being TRBD1 (5 bases). Trimming cost V 0 bases and J 6 bases, with 15 bases left between them. Germline V CDR1 and CDR2: SGDLS, YYNGEE. This CDR3 has 15 residues. The CDR3 nucleotides are TGTGCCAGCAGCGTAGTAGGGGAGGGAACTAATGGCTACACCTTC. It codes for CASSVVGEGTNGYTF.

The genes are TRBV4-1 and TRBJ1-4, with D maybe TRBD1 (5 bases). Between the trimmed V and J ends, which lost 3 bases and 14 bases, there was a span of 19 bases. This CDR3 is built from 14 residues. Per germline, CDR1 MGHRA and CDR2 YSYEKL. CDR3 region: CASSHLEEVGLLFF. CDR3 in DNA: TGCGCCAGCAGCCACCTCGAGGAAGTGGGACTTCTGTTTTTT.

This sequence joins TRBV7-9 and TRBJ2-3; D is unclear. CDR3 length: 12 amino acids. With 2 bases removed from V and 4 bases from J, the gap between germline ends came to 4 bases. Germline V lookup: CDR1 SEHNR, CDR2 FQNEAQ (reference sequence). Here the CDR3 DNA reads TGTGCCAGCAGCTTACGAGCAGATACGCAGTATTTT. Residues: CASSLRADTQYF.

The J gene is TRBJ2-2, the V gene TRBV5-1; D is unclear. The germline V gene encodes CDR1 SGHRS and CDR2 YFSETQ. The CDR3 runs to 16 residues. The V gene lost 0 bases and the J gene lost 1 base, with 10 bases spanning the gap. The DNA of the CDR3 is TGCGCCAGCAGCTTGGAGGTCAGAAGGAACACCGGGGAGCTGTTTTTT. Its protein is CASSLEVRRNTGELFF. Variable domain in full (rest from reference TRBV5-1 and TRBJ2-2): KAGVTQTPRYLIKTRGQQVTLSCSPISGHRSVSWYQQTPGQGLQFLFEYFSETQRNKGNFPGRFSGRQFSNSRSEMNVSTLELGDSALYLCASSLEVRRNTGELFFGEGSRLTVL.

The rearrangement links TRBV6-5 to TRBJ1-1; D remains ambiguous. CDR3 length: 13 amino acids. V was shortened by 6 bases and J by 0 bases, with 8 bases between the two germline ends. Germline V gene data show CDR1 as MNHEY and CDR2 as SVGAGI. The DNA for the CDR3 is TGTGCCAGCAGCCTCCACATGAACACTGAAGCTTTCTTT. As protein: CASSLHMNTEAFF.

The chain is built from TRBV7-2 and TRBJ2-3; perhaps D is TRBD1 or TRBD2 (5 bases each). From germline, CDR1 is SGHTA and CDR2 FQGNSA. The length of the CDR3 is 16 residues. V was clipped by 1 base and J by 1 base, with 12 bases between them. CDR3 DNA: TGTGCCAGCAGCTTAGAGGGACGCTGGGGCACAGATACGCAGTATTTT. Translation gives CASSLEGRWGTDTQYF. The full variable domain, with the rest looked up from reference TRBV7-2 and TRBJ2-3, is GAGVSQSPSNKVTEKGKDVELRCDPISGHTALYWYRQSLGQGLEFLIYFQGNSAPDKSGLPSDRFSAERTGGSVSTLTIQRTQQEDSAVYLCASSLEGRWGTDTQYFGPGTRLTVL.

V is TRBV3-1 (or the pseudogene TRBV3-2) and J is TRBJ2-2, with 9 bases matching TRBD1. This CDR3 has 18 amino acids. The germline CDR1 and CDR2 sequences are LGHDT and YNNKEL (reference sequence). V lost 0 bases, J lost 7 bases, and 12 bases stayed unmatched. CDR3 DNA sequence: TGTGCCAGCAGCCAAGACATGGGGACAGGGATATCGCACGGGGAGCTGTTTTTT. It translates to CASSQDMGTGISHGELFF.

This chain joins TRBV7-6 and TRBJ2-3; TRBD2 aligns across 13 bases. With 5 bases clipped from V and 0 bases from J, the junction kept 5 bases outside the gene matches. CDR3 length equals 17 residues. In germline, CDR1 is SGHVS, CDR2 FNYEAQ. CDR3 DNA sequence: TGTGCCAGCAGCCTTGGGACTAGCGGGGCTAGCACAGATACGCAGTATTTT. Its protein product is CASSLGTSGASTDTQYF.

The rearrangement links TRBV6-2 or TRBV6-3 to TRBJ1-1, with D uncertain. The CDR3 consists of 13 residues. Germline CDR1 reads MNHEY; CDR2 reads SVGEGT. V gave up 2 bases and J gave up 8 bases, with 12 bases separating them. CDR3 region: CASSYSRGNEAFF. The DNA of the CDR3 is TGTGCCAGCAGTTACAGTCGAGGGAACGAAGCTTTCTTT.

The rearrangement links TRBV18 to TRBJ2-2; no clear D. CDR3 length equals 13 residues. The V and J ends lost 0 bases and 6 bases respectively, with 5 bases between them. Looked up from germline, CDR1 is KGHSH and CDR2 is LQKENI. The CDR3 nucleotides read TGTGCCAGCTCACCACCGGCTGCCGGGGAGCTGTTTTTT. Translation: CASSPPAAGELFF.

This sequence joins TRBV2 and TRBJ2-1; 15 bases are shared with TRBD2. J gave up 7 bases and V 0 bases, and 1 base lay outside the gene matches. The CDR3 has 16 residues. The germline V gene encodes CDR1 SNHLY and CDR2 FYNNEI. In DNA form, the CDR3 reads TGTGCCAGCAGTGAAGCCGGACTAGCGGGGGGGAATGAGCAGTTCTTC. Protein product: CASSEAGLAGGNEQFF.

This clone has only one observation. CDR3 loop: CASSFPAGGHEQYF. The CDR3 nucleotides are TGTGCCAGCAGTTTCCCAGCGGGAGGCCACGAGCAGTACTTC. The J gene is TRBJ2-7, the V gene TRBV28; TRBD2 agrees at 9 bases. CDR1 MDHEN and CDR2 SYDVKM come from the germline V gene. The V and J ends lost 3 bases and 5 bases, in that order; junction bases with no gene match: 5. The CDR3 sequence is 14 residues long.